The 30 T cell receptor beta chains presented below share a single source sample, sequenced in a study of cytomegalovirus exposure and HLA in healthy donors. It was with 60 Vbeta and 13 Jbeta primers that the PCR ran. Sequenced by immunoSEQ multiplex PCR; TCRdb stores in-frame clones only, minus some. The sample includes 100,000 to 150,000 clones, 77% of them seen just once. The sequenced sample was PBMCs. The receptors were gathered from a male donor in good health and CMV-seropositive.

This chain uses TRBV4-1 with TRBJ1-4; weak D call: TRBD1 (5 bases). The CDR3 is made up of 14 amino acids. V was clipped by 3 bases and J by 6 bases, with 11 bases between them. CDR1 and CDR2 from the germline V gene are MGHRA and YSYEKL. The CDR3 DNA follows: TGCGCCAGCAGCCAGCGGGGGAGGGATGAAAAACTGTTTTTT. Its translation is CASSQRGRDEKLFF.

The rearrangement joins TRBV5-1 to TRBJ2-7; D possibly corresponds to TRBD2 (6 bases). This CDR3 spans 14 amino acids. Germline values: CDR1 SGHRS, CDR2 YFSETQ. The V end was cut by 0 bases, the J end by 2 bases, with 9 bases between. This chain's CDR3 is CASSLAAGTYEQYF. The CDR3 nucleotides read TGCGCCAGCAGCTTGGCGGCGGGAACCTACGAGCAGTACTTC.

This clone was picked up one time. This rearrangement joins TRBV7-2 to TRBJ2-5; TRBD2 aligns across 9 bases. Germline V gives CDR1 SGHTA, CDR2 FQGNSA. With 5 bases clipped from V and 5 bases from J, the junction kept 9 bases outside the gene matches. The CDR3 is 15 residues long. The CDR3 region has the DNA TGTGCCAGCAGCCTTTGGGCGGGAGGGGTGGAGACCCAGTACTTC. Amino acid sequence: CASSLWAGGVETQYF.

CDR3 DNA sequence: TGCAGCGCCGTCCCCCTCGGGTCTAATGAAAAACTGTTTTTT. The encoded protein is CSAVPLGSNEKLFF. The chain carries TRBV29-1 and TRBJ1-4; no definite D call. Trimming removed 7 bases at V and 3 bases at J, with 15 bases between. Germline assignment: CDR1 SQVTM and CDR2 ANQGSEA. This CDR3 has 14 amino acids.

The chain joins TRBV5-5 to TRBJ2-1, with TRBD1 matching 12 bases. This CDR3 comprises 15 residues. Per the germline V gene, CDR1 is SGHKS and CDR2 is YYEKEE (reference sequence). Germline trimming cut 0 bases from V and 7 bases from J; bases unmatched to any gene: 2. The CDR3, as DNA: TGTGCCAGCAGCTTGGCGGGACAGGGGGCAAATGAGCAGTTCTTC. Amino acids: CASSLAGQGANEQFF.

Written as DNA, the CDR3 is TGTGCCAGTAGTATTCCCGGACAGGCCCCCACAGATACGCAGTATTTT. Encoded protein: CASSIPGQAPTDTQYF. The V call is TRBV19, the J call TRBJ2-3, with TRBD1 matching 7 bases. Germline V lookup: CDR1 LNHDA, CDR2 SQIVND (reference sequence). The CDR3 runs 16 residues. J lost 2 bases, V lost 3 bases, and 8 bases had no gene match.

The V and J genes are TRBV7-8 and TRBJ2-7; 14 nucleotides match TRBD2. Germline CDR1 is SGHVS and CDR2 is FQNEAQ. The CDR3 consists of 16 residues. After removal of 5 bases from V and 3 bases from J, the junction contained 6 bases not matched to a gene. The CDR3 loop is CASSAWTSGGNYEQYF. The CDR3, as DNA: TGTGCCAGCAGCGCCTGGACTAGCGGGGGGAACTACGAGCAGTACTTC.

The V and J genes are TRBV15 and TRBJ2-3; 7 positions match TRBD2. The germline V gene encodes CDR1 LNHNV and CDR2 YYDKDF (reference sequence). V lost 2 bases and J lost 1; bases outside the gene matches: 0. The CDR3 has 14 amino acids. In nucleotides, the CDR3 is TGTGCCACCAGCAGAACTAGCGGCACAGATACGCAGTATTTT. Its translation: CATSRTSGTDTQYF.

V usage is TRBV11-3 and J usage is TRBJ2-3; 15 nucleotides match TRBD2. In germline, CDR1 is SGHNT, CDR2 YENEEA. The J segment lost 5 bases and the V segment lost 5 bases, leaving 5 bases of the junction unmatched. The CDR3 has 16 amino acids. The CDR3 DNA is TGTGCCAGCAGCATCGGGACTAGCGGGGGGATAGATACGCAGTATTTT. Protein sequence: CASSIGTSGGIDTQYF.

The chain links TRBV13 to TRBJ2-3; no firm D call. Germline CDR1 and CDR2: PRHDT and FYEKMQ (reference sequence). V was pared by 5 bases and J by 0 bases, with 9 bases between. This CDR3 region has 14 residues. CDR3: CASSAEFSTDTQYF. CDR3 nucleotides: TGTGCCAGCAGCGCGGAGTTTAGCACAGATACGCAGTATTTT.

As for this clone: The junction and the germline gene differ at one end; a read error may be behind it. The chain employs TRBV7-9 and TRBJ2-7; D uncertain. Germline V gene sequence: CDR1 SEHNR, CDR2 FQNEAQ (reference sequence). The CDR3 consists of 13 residues. The CDR3 nucleotides are TGTTCCAGCAGCTCCTCTGGAGCCTACGAGCAGTACTTC. Its translation is CSSSSSGAYEQYF.

The gene calls are TRBV7-2 and TRBJ2-3; TRBD2 matches at 10 bases. V was clipped by 0 bases and J by 2 bases; unmatched bases: 5. CDR3 length: 17 residues. Germline CDR1 and CDR2: SGHTA and FQGNSA. This CDR3 reads CASSLAGTSAFTDTQYF. The CDR3 DNA is TGTGCCAGCAGCTTAGCCGGGACTAGCGCCTTCACAGATACGCAGTATTTT.

V is TRBV5-5 and J is TRBJ1-2; a weak D match, TRBD1 (5 bases). The CDR3 is 13 residues long. The V end was cut by 4 bases, the J end by 2 bases, with 9 bases between. Germline lookup yields CDR1 SGHKS and CDR2 YYEKEE (reference sequence). The CDR3 sequence: CASSPRGNYGYTF. The CDR3 DNA is TGTGCCAGCAGCCCGCGGGGGAACTATGGCTACACCTTC.

This chain uses TRBV27 with TRBJ1-1, with 9 nucleotides matching TRBD1. The CDR3 contains 14 residues. Germline CDR1 and CDR2: MNHEY and SMNVEV (reference sequence). The V and J ends lost 5 bases and 4 bases, in that order; junction bases with no gene match: 5. The CDR3 DNA is TGTGCCAGCAGTGCGCTGGACAGGGGCACTGAAGCTTTCTTT. As protein: CASSALDRGTEAFF.

In its sample, this clone was seen once. The rearrangement links TRBV5-1 to TRBJ2-3; D remains unclear. Trimming stripped 3 bases from V and 8 bases from J, with 10 bases between. The CDR3 totals 12 residues. Germline CDR1 is SGHRS and CDR2 is YFSETQ. The DNA for the CDR3 is TGCGCCAGCAGCTCATCGACAACTACGCAGTATTTT. Its protein is CASSSSTTTQYF.

The V call is TRBV5-6, the J call TRBJ2-7; 9 nucleotides line up with TRBD2. CDR3 size: 16 residues. With 4 bases clipped from V and 7 bases from J, the junction kept 15 bases outside the gene matches. Germline lookup yields CDR1 SGHDT and CDR2 YYEEEE. DNA for the CDR3: TGTGCCAGCAGCCCCACCGGGCGGGAGGGCTCGGGTGAGCAGTACTTC. Amino acids: CASSPTGREGSGEQYF.

The chain is built from TRBV9 and TRBJ1-1; D perhaps matches TRBD1 (5 bases). Deletions cut 6 bases from V and 0 bases from J, with 9 bases between. This CDR3 has 13 residues. From germline, CDR1 is SGDLS and CDR2 YYNGEE. The chain's CDR3 is CASMGGMNTEAFF. In DNA form, the CDR3 reads TGTGCCAGCATGGGGGGAATGAACACTGAAGCTTTCTTT.

The V gene is TRBV7-2, the J gene TRBJ1-4, with 7 nucleotides matching TRBD1. From germline, CDR1 is SGHTA and CDR2 FQGNSA. With 3 bases clipped from V and 5 bases from J, the junction kept 12 bases outside the gene matches. The CDR3 consists of 17 residues. CDR3 loop: CASSFRSTRDSNEKLFF. The CDR3 DNA reads TGTGCCAGCAGCTTTAGGTCCACCCGGGACAGCAATGAAAAACTGTTTTTT.

With respect to this clone: The sample contains more than one DNA sequence encoding this CDR3. The chain recombines TRBV2 with TRBJ2-7; 7 positions agree with TRBD1. The CDR3 runs to 14 residues. The V segment lost 6 bases and the J segment 0 bases; nucleotides outside the gene matches: 5. Germline CDR1 SNHLY, CDR2 FYNNEI. The CDR3 spells CASSEQGPSYEQYF. CDR3 DNA sequence: TGTGCCAGCAGCGAACAGGGGCCCTCCTACGAGCAGTACTTC.

The J gene is TRBJ1-2, the V gene TRBV6-5; D might be TRBD1 (5 bases). Per the germline V gene, CDR1 is MNHEY and CDR2 is SVGAGI. The V gene lost 0 bases and the J gene lost 8 bases, with 16 bases spanning the gap. The CDR3 contains 15 residues. CDR3 nucleotide sequence: TGTGCCAGCAGTTACTCGTTTGGGCAGGGTAGCGGCTACACCTTC. Protein product: CASSYSFGQGSGYTF.

The CDR3: CASKIGGSSYEQYF. The CDR3 nucleotides read TGTGCCAGCAAAATAGGGGGATCCTCCTACGAGCAGTACTTC. This chain links TRBV27 with TRBJ2-5; D may be TRBD1 (6 bases). The J call may be incorrect, as the DNA end agrees better with TRBJ2-7. The CDR3 has 14 residues. Germline loops: CDR1 MNHEY, CDR2 SMNVEV (reference sequence).

The V and J genes are TRBV7-3 and TRBJ2-7; D is possibly TRBD1 (7 bases). Trimming removed 2 bases from V and 9 bases from J, with 14 bases in between. CDR1 and CDR2 from the germline V gene are SGHTA and FQGTGA. The CDR3 has 13 amino acids. The DNA for the CDR3 is TGTGCCAGCAGCTTAGTGCGGGACAGTCGGCAGTACTTC. As protein: CASSLVRDSRQYF.

This rearrangement joins TRBV29-1 to TRBJ2-2; 9 positions match TRBD1. In germline, CDR1 is SQVTM, CDR2 ANQGSEA. This CDR3 is 14 amino acids long. Unmatched junction bases numbered 5, after V lost 6 bases and J lost 3 bases. In DNA form, the CDR3 reads TGCAGCGTAAGACAGGGGGTTCACACCGGGGAGCTGTTTTTT. It codes for CSVRQGVHTGELFF.

The rearrangement joins TRBV4-1 to TRBJ2-1; D not certain. This CDR3 is 13 amino acids long. Germline-derived CDR1 and CDR2 are MGHRA and YSYEKL. Trimming took 0 bases from V and 6 from J, leaving 6 bases between them. This chain's CDR3 is CASSQENGNEQFF. The CDR3, as DNA: TGCGCCAGCAGCCAAGAGAACGGCAATGAGCAGTTCTTC.

The chain employs TRBV28 and TRBJ1-2; 7 bases fit TRBD1. This CDR3 spans 13 amino acids. V shed 6 bases and J 6 bases; nucleotides not matched to a gene: 7. The germline V gene has CDR1 MDHEN and CDR2 SYDVKM. CDR3 sequence (DNA): TGTGCCAGCAGCGCACAGGGGAGACATGGCTACACCTTC. Protein sequence: CASSAQGRHGYTF.

The genes are TRBV2 and TRBJ1-1, with a possible D match to TRBD1 (6 bases). Germline V gives CDR1 SNHLY, CDR2 FYNNEI. V lost 7 bases and J 1 base, leaving 10 bases between the germline ends. The CDR3 runs to 13 residues. The chain's CDR3 is CASTYRENTEAFF. The CDR3 DNA is TGTGCCAGCACTTACAGGGAGAACACTGAAGCTTTCTTT.

The V and J genes are TRBV5-1 and TRBJ2-7; D possibly corresponds to TRBD1 (7 bases). The CDR3 runs 16 residues. Trimming left V 3 bases short and J 4 bases short, with 20 bases between. CDR1 SGHRS and CDR2 YFSETQ come from the germline V gene. The CDR3 is CASSYPGGGREYEQYF. CDR3 nucleotide sequence: TGCGCCAGCAGCTACCCAGGAGGGGGCCGAGAATACGAGCAGTACTTC. The complete variable domain, with remaining parts taken from reference TRBV5-1 and TRBJ2-7, reads KAGVTQTPRYLIKTRGQQVTLSCSPISGHRSVSWYQQTPGQGLQFLFEYFSETQRNKGNFPGRFSGRQFSNSRSEMNVSTLELGDSALYLCASSYPGGGREYEQYFGPGTRLTVT.

The chain links TRBV28 to TRBJ2-1; 7 bases are shared with TRBD1. The CDR3 runs to 16 residues. V shed 3 bases and J 7 bases; nucleotides not matched to a gene: 12. The germline gives CDR1 MDHEN, CDR2 SYDVKM. The DNA of the CDR3 is TGTGCCAGCAGTTTTCAGGGGGACCGACCTCGTAATGAGCAGTTCTTC. As protein: CASSFQGDRPRNEQFF.

A single count supports this clone. The V call is TRBV7-2, the J call TRBJ2-1, with D perhaps matching TRBD1 (5 bases). The V and J ends lost 5 bases and 5 bases respectively, with 22 bases between them. The length of the CDR3 is 17 residues. The V gene's germline CDR1 is SGHTA and CDR2 FQGNSA. In DNA form, the CDR3 reads TGTGCCAGCAGCCGGATCGCGACAGCGAGGTCCGACAATGAGCAGTTCTTC. This translates into CASSRIATARSDNEQFF.

This chain connects TRBV5-8 to TRBJ1-2; 7 positions match TRBD1. Germline CDR1 SGHTS, CDR2 YDEGEE. The V gene end was trimmed by 4 bases and the J gene end by 3 bases; junction bases not matched to a gene: 12. The CDR3 runs 16 residues. The CDR3 region has the DNA TGTGCCAGCAGCCACACTTCCACCAGGGGGGACTATGGCTACACCTTC. It encodes CASSHTSTRGDYGYTF.